This T cell receptor beta chain was recovered during a study of T cells after yellow fever vaccination. Overall study: SMART-Seq v4 Ultra Low Input served to prepare low-cell-number fractions.

The authors made TCR cDNA by 5'RACE template switching, adding a universal primer site and UMIs. TCRdb re-called the 5' RACE reads through MiXCR, storing one row per CDR3 protein. Of about 400,000 distinct CDR3 sequences in the sample, around 6.5% were seen once. Study-level results: It was the secondary response that reached its peak faster, day 5 versus 15, but it was weaker. Booster sampling recovered most clones from primary vaccination (under 97% CD4, approximately 90% CD8).

Between the trimmed V and J ends, which lost 3 bases and 7 bases, there was a span of 19 bases. Germline V gene lookup returns CDR1 DFQATT and CDR2 SNEGSKA (reference sequence). This CDR3 spans 14 amino acids. This clonotype was seen many times. Its antigen is unknown. The TCR was taken from a man aged 25-45 years who received the YFV17D yellow fever vaccine. The specimen was PBMCs, collected 5 days after the yellow fever booster vaccination. The gene calls are TRBV20-1 and TRBJ2-7; a weak D match, TRBD2 (7 bases). DNA of the CDR3: TGCAGTGCTAGTAGGGGGGAGGGCCTAGGGGAGCAGTACTTC. This codes for CSASRGEGLGEQYF.